This section outlines one T cell receptor (beta chain) sequence together with its context. These data are taken from a study of control samples from healthy donors and cancer patients. V was clipped by 1 base and J by 4 bases, with 13 bases between them. The CDR3 consists of 15 residues. CDR1 is SGHTA and CDR2 is FQGNSA in the germline V gene. The repertoire was sequenced with immunoSEQ multiplex PCR; TCRdb's copy has only in-frame clones and lacks some. The sample holds some 22,000 clones; approximately 81% are singletons and the top ten take roughly 25%. This TCR was sampled from a man in his 60s with colorectal cancer. The V gene is TRBV7-2, the J gene TRBJ1-2; D is unresolved. The material sequenced was PBMCs. The CDR3 sequence is CASSLEGFSPYGYTF. The CDR3 DNA follows: TGTGCCAGCAGCTTAGAAGGTTTCAGTCCCTATGGCTACACCTTC.